These 26 T cell receptor beta chains originate from one sample sequenced in a study of graft-versus-host responses after intestinal transplantation. These receptors have no identified antigens. The table came from immunoSEQ multiplex PCR; TCRdb's copy has only in-frame clones and leaves some out. The repertoire holds about 110,000 clones, with 90% to 95% as singletons. This specimen was unstimulated CD8+ T cells sorted from spleen or lymph node cells, taken before transplant. Every receptor here comes from a human donor who was the organ donor for an intestinal transplant.

The V gene is TRBV27, the J gene TRBJ1-2; tentative D call: TRBD1 (5 bases). V was clipped by 7 bases and J by 4 bases, with 16 bases between them. The germline V gene encodes CDR1 MNHEY and CDR2 SMNVEV (reference sequence). This CDR3 has 14 amino acids. CDR3 loop: CASNPFGGAYGYTF. The CDR3 DNA reads TGTGCCAGCAACCCTTTTGGAGGGGCCTATGGCTACACCTTC.

This chain uses TRBV27 with TRBJ2-7; TRBD2 matches 10 bases. Looked up from germline, CDR1 is MNHEY and CDR2 is SMNVEV (reference sequence). The CDR3 has 14 amino acids. V gave up 5 bases and J gave up 0 bases; unmatched junction bases: 1. CDR3: CASSLAGASYEQYF. CDR3 nucleotide sequence: TGTGCCAGCAGTCTAGCGGGGGCCTCCTACGAGCAGTACTTC.

V gene TRBV7-8 combines with J gene TRBJ2-3; no firm D call. Trimming shortened V by 2 bases and J by 0 bases, and 15 bases separated the two germline ends. Germline assignment: CDR1 SGHVS and CDR2 FQNEAQ. CDR3 length: 17 residues. CDR3 sequence reads: CASSLPRVETSTDTQYF. The DNA of the CDR3 is TGTGCCAGCAGCTTACCCCGGGTGGAAACTAGCACAGATACGCAGTATTTT.

V is TRBV9 and J is TRBJ1-2; no clear D. V was cut by 0 bases and J by 4 bases, with 13 bases left in between. This CDR3 is built from 15 residues. Germline V lookup: CDR1 SGDLS, CDR2 YYNGEE. CDR3 nucleotide sequence: TGTGCCAGCAGCGTAGTAGGAAATCTCGCCTATGGCTACACCTTC. Its translation: CASSVVGNLAYGYTF. The variable domain in full, with the rest retrieved from reference TRBV9 and TRBJ1-2, is DSGVTQTPKHLITATGQRVTLRCSPRSGDLSVYWYQQSLDQGLQFLIQYYNGEERAKGNILERFSAQQFPDLHSELNLSSLELGDSALYFCASSVVGNLAYGYTFGSGTRLTVV.

V and J are TRBV4-3 and TRBJ2-3, with TRBD2 matching over 10 bases. Germline values: CDR1 LGHNA, CDR2 YSLEER. V shed 0 bases and J 4 bases; nucleotides not matched to a gene: 4. This CDR3 contains 16 residues. CDR3 bases: TGCGCCAGCAGCCAAGATTCCCTAGCGGGAGCAGATACGCAGTATTTT. Protein: CASSQDSLAGADTQYF.

V gene TRBV28 combines with J gene TRBJ2-7, with 9 bases fitting TRBD2. The CDR3 runs 16 residues. The J segment lost 1 base and the V segment lost 5 bases, leaving 9 bases of the junction unmatched. Germline CDR1 reads MDHEN; CDR2 reads SYDVKM. Here the CDR3 reads CASSARGGGGSYEQYF. DNA of the CDR3: TGTGCCAGCAGTGCCCGCGGGGGGGGAGGTTCCTACGAGCAGTACTTC.

In the case of this clone: A junction boundary mismatches the germline segment, possibly from a read error. The chain uses TRBV4-2 and TRBJ2-6; no firm D call. CDR1 and CDR2 (germline): LGHNA, YNFKEQ. The length of the CDR3 is 9 residues. In DNA form, the CDR3 reads TGTGCCAGCAGCCAAGTTTTTGATTTC. Its protein product is CASSQVFDF.

As to this clone: The sample carries other DNA sequences with the same CDR3. V and J are TRBV7-2 and TRBJ2-2; 7 nucleotides align to TRBD2. CDR3 size: 14 residues. CDR1 SGHTA and CDR2 FQGNSA come from the germline V gene. The V segment lost 0 bases and the J segment 5 bases; nucleotides outside the gene matches: 0. CDR3 DNA sequence: TGTGCCAGCAGCTTAGCGGGGGGGACCGGGGAGCTGTTTTTT. Translated, it gives CASSLAGGTGELFF.

The chain couples TRBV7-9 to TRBJ2-1; 8 bases line up with TRBD1. Germline CDR1 and CDR2: SEHNR and FQNEAQ (reference sequence). The CDR3 covers 16 residues. The J segment lost 0 bases and the V segment lost 4 bases, leaving 5 bases of the junction unmatched. The CDR3 reads CASSSRTGSSYNEQFF. In nucleotides, the CDR3 is TGTGCCAGCAGCTCGAGGACAGGGAGCTCCTACAATGAGCAGTTCTTC.

The V call is TRBV5-1, the J call TRBJ1-1; D unresolved. The V end lost 0 bases, the J end lost 0 bases, and 3 bases lay between the germline ends. Germline loops: CDR1 SGHRS, CDR2 YFSETQ. CDR3 length: 13 amino acids. DNA of the CDR3: TGCGCCAGCAGCTTGGGGGTGAACACTGAAGCTTTCTTT. This translates into CASSLGVNTEAFF.

The chain joins TRBV18 to TRBJ2-6, with D perhaps assigned TRBD1 or TRBD2 (7 bases each). CDR1 and CDR2 (germline): KGHSH, LQKENI. The CDR3 consists of 16 residues. The V end lost 4 bases, the J end lost 4 bases, and 14 bases lay between the germline ends. The CDR3 coding sequence is TGTGCCAGCTCACTTTCAGGGGGGGCCGGGGCCAACGTCCTGACTTTC. Protein product: CASSLSGGAGANVLTF.

This clone was observed once. The V gene is TRBV6-1, the J gene TRBJ1-1; 10 bases fit TRBD1. V gave up 3 bases and J gave up 10 bases; unmatched junction bases: 11. Germline CDR1 is MNHNS and CDR2 is SASEGT. The length of the CDR3 is 15 residues. This CDR3 reads CASSDSGTGDIAAFF. DNA of the CDR3: TGTGCCAGCAGTGACTCCGGGACAGGGGATATTGCAGCTTTCTTT.

The gene calls are TRBV7-2 and TRBJ1-5; a weak D match, TRBD1 (5 bases). This CDR3 spans 16 amino acids. V lost 4 bases and J lost 2, with 15 bases in between. CDR1 is SGHTA and CDR2 is FQGNSA in the germline V gene. The CDR3 sequence: CASSSTYDSGNQPQHF. The CDR3, as DNA: TGTGCCAGCAGCTCAACTTACGACAGCGGCAATCAGCCCCAGCATTTT. Combining the CDR3 with reference TRBV7-2 and TRBJ1-5 gives the whole variable domain GAGVSQSPSNKVTEKGKDVELRCDPISGHTALYWYRQSLGQGLEFLIYFQGNSAPDKSGLPSDRFSAERTGGSVSTLTIQRTQQEDSAVYLCASSSTYDSGNQPQHFGDGTRLSIL.

The chain has TRBV2 and TRBJ1-5; the D gene is possibly TRBD1 (5 bases). V lost 3 bases and J lost 5, with 17 bases in between. This CDR3 contains 16 residues. CDR1 SNHLY and CDR2 FYNNEI come from the germline V gene. Written as DNA, the CDR3 is TGTGCCAGCAGTGAGTTACCCAGGGTCATAGATCAGCCCCAGCATTTT. Amino acids: CASSELPRVIDQPQHF.

V is TRBV6-6 and J is TRBJ2-2, with D unclear. There are 12 residues in the CDR3. Looked up from germline, CDR1 is MNHNY and CDR2 is SVGAGI (reference sequence). V was pared by 8 bases and J by 4 bases, with 8 bases between. In nucleotides, the CDR3 is TGTGCCAGCCCCCCGTCCACCGGGGAGCTGTTTTTT. It is translated as CASPPSTGELFF.

The genes are TRBV25-1 and TRBJ2-5; TRBD1 matches 7 bases. Trimming cost V 4 bases and J 1 base; bases outside gene matches: 0. This CDR3 is 13 amino acids long. Germline lookup yields CDR1 MGHDK and CDR2 SYGVNS. CDR3 amino acids: CASSGDSQETQYF. The CDR3 DNA sequence: TGTGCCAGCAGTGGGGACAGCCAAGAGACCCAGTACTTC.

V usage is TRBV4-3 and J usage is TRBJ2-5; D call uncertain. This CDR3 has 14 residues. The germline V gene encodes CDR1 LGHNA and CDR2 YSLEER. The V end was cut by 0 bases, the J end by 4 bases, with 9 bases between. The CDR3 DNA reads TGCGCCAGCAGCCAAGATTGGGTCGGAGAGACCCAGTACTTC. Its protein product is CASSQDWVGETQYF.

CDR3 DNA sequence: TGTGCCAGCAGTTTTTCGCCAGGCCGCTACGAGCAGTACTTC. Amino acids: CASSFSPGRYEQYF. The chain couples TRBV28 to TRBJ2-7; D remains ambiguous. The length of the CDR3 is 14 residues. The V gene lost 3 bases and the J gene lost 3 bases, with 12 bases spanning the gap. CDR1 is MDHEN and CDR2 is SYDVKM in the germline V gene.

The chain is built from TRBV4-2 and TRBJ2-5, with TRBD2 matching over 11 bases. V was pared by 2 bases and J by 5 bases, with 7 bases of the junction left unmatched. Germline CDR1 and CDR2: LGHNA and YNFKEQ. CDR3 size: 16 residues. CDR3 protein: CASSQNSGRAGETQYF. The CDR3 DNA reads TGTGCCAGCAGCCAAAATAGCGGGAGGGCCGGGGAGACCCAGTACTTC.

V gene TRBV9 combines with J gene TRBJ2-1, with a tentative D call TRBD1 (5 bases). Germline values: CDR1 SGDLS, CDR2 YYNGEE. Trimming cost V 0 bases and J 5 bases, with 12 bases left between them. CDR3 length: 15 residues. The CDR3 spells CASSVEPGPDNEQFF. The CDR3 nucleotides read TGTGCCAGCAGCGTAGAGCCAGGGCCCGACAATGAGCAGTTCTTC.

The V call is TRBV7-8, the J call TRBJ1-5; unclear D gene. CDR1 is SGHVS, CDR2 FQNEAQ, per germline. CDR3 length: 14 residues. V lost 5 bases and J 0 bases, leaving 8 bases between the germline ends. This CDR3 reads CASSIKFSNQPQHF. The CDR3 region has the DNA TGTGCCAGCAGCATTAAATTTAGCAATCAGCCCCAGCATTTT. The variable domain in full, completed from reference TRBV7-8 and TRBJ1-5, reads GAGVSQSPRYKVAKRGQDVALRCDPISGHVSLFWYQQALGQGPEFLTYFQNEAQLDKSGLPSDRFFAERPEGSVSTLKIQRTQQEDSAVYLCASSIKFSNQPQHFGDGTRLSIL.

The V call is TRBV4-1, the J call TRBJ2-7; D ambiguous. This CDR3 contains 14 residues. CDR1 is MGHRA and CDR2 is YSYEKL in the germline V gene. Trimming left V 0 bases short and J 5 bases short, with 11 bases between. CDR3 DNA sequence: TGCGCCAGCAGCCAAGAGGTGGTCCGGGACGAGCAGTACTTC. It specifies CASSQEVVRDEQYF.

This chain uses TRBV27 with TRBJ2-5; 7 bases map to TRBD2. Trimming took 5 bases from V and 0 from J; bases not matched to a gene: 9. CDR1 and CDR2 (germline): MNHEY, SMNVEV (reference sequence). CDR3 length equals 16 residues. The CDR3 region has the DNA TGTGCCAGCAGTCCTTCGGATCTAGCGGACCAAGAGACCCAGTACTTC. Residues: CASSPSDLADQETQYF.

The chain couples TRBV2 to TRBJ2-2; 10 nucleotides match TRBD2. CDR1 is SNHLY and CDR2 is FYNNEI in the germline V gene. After removal of 0 bases from V and 1 base from J, the junction contained 8 bases not matched to a gene. The CDR3 runs to 19 residues. The CDR3 DNA reads TGTGCCAGCAGTGAAGCTAGCGGGGGGCTGATTTGGAACACCGGGGAGCTGTTTTTT. Translation gives CASSEASGGLIWNTGELFF.

This chain uses TRBV6-5 with TRBJ2-7, with D possibly being TRBD1 (7 bases). The CDR3 is 15 residues long. The V gene's germline CDR1 is MNHEY and CDR2 SVGAGI. With 5 bases removed from V and 4 bases from J, the gap between germline ends came to 18 bases. The CDR3 is CASSGGTLRGYEQYF. Written as DNA, the CDR3 is TGTGCCAGCAGTGGAGGGACACTCAGGGGGTACGAGCAGTACTTC.

A single count supports this clone. The genes are TRBV28 and TRBJ2-1; 7 bases fit TRBD2. Germline loops: CDR1 MDHEN, CDR2 SYDVKM. The CDR3 has 15 residues. Trimming at V came to 5 bases and at J to 0 bases, leaving 4 bases not matched to a gene. This CDR3 reads CASSPPSGSYNEQFF. CDR3 sequence (DNA): TGTGCCAGCAGTCCCCCTAGCGGCTCCTACAATGAGCAGTTCTTC.